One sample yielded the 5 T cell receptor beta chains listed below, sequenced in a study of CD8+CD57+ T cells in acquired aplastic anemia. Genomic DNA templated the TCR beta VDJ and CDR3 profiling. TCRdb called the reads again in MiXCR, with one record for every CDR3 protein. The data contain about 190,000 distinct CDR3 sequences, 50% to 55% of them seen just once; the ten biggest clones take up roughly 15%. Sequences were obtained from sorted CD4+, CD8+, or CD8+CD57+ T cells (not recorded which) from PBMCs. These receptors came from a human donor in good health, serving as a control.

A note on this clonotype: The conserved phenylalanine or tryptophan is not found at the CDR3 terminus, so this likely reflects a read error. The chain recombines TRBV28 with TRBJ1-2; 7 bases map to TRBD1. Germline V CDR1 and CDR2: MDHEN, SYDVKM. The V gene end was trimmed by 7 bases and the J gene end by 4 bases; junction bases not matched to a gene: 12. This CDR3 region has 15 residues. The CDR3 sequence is CASTFRDRLSYGYTL. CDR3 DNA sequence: TGTGCCAGCACATTCCGGGACAGACTTAGCTATGGCTACACCCTC.

DNA for the CDR3: TGTGCCAGCAGCGTAGCTCTAGCGGGGTGGAATGAGCAGTTCTTC. Protein sequence: CASSVALAGWNEQFF. The rearrangement joins TRBV9 to TRBJ2-1; TRBD2 matches 9 bases. There are 15 residues in the CDR3. CDR1 is SGDLS and CDR2 is YYNGEE in the germline V gene. V shed 0 bases and J 7 bases; nucleotides not matched to a gene: 5.

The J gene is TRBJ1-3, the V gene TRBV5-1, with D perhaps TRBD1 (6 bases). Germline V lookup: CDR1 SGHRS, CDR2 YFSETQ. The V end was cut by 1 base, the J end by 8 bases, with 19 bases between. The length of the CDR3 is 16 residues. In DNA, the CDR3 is TGCGCCAGCAGCTTGCCAAGGGGGAACTATGGCTACACCATATATTTT. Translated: CASSLPRGNYGYTIYF.

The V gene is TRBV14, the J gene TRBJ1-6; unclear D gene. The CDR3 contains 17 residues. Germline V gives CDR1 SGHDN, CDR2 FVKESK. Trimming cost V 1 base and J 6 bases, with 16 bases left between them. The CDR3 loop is CASSQAGVLTLNSPLHF. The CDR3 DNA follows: TGTGCCAGCAGCCAAGCCGGTGTACTTACTCTTAATTCACCCCTCCACTTT.

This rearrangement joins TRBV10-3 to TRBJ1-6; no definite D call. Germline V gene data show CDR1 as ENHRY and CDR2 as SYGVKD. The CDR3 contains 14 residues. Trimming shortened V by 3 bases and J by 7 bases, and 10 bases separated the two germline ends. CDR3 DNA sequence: TGTGCCATCAGTGATTACACCACGAATTCACCCCTCCACTTT. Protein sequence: CAISDYTTNSPLHF.